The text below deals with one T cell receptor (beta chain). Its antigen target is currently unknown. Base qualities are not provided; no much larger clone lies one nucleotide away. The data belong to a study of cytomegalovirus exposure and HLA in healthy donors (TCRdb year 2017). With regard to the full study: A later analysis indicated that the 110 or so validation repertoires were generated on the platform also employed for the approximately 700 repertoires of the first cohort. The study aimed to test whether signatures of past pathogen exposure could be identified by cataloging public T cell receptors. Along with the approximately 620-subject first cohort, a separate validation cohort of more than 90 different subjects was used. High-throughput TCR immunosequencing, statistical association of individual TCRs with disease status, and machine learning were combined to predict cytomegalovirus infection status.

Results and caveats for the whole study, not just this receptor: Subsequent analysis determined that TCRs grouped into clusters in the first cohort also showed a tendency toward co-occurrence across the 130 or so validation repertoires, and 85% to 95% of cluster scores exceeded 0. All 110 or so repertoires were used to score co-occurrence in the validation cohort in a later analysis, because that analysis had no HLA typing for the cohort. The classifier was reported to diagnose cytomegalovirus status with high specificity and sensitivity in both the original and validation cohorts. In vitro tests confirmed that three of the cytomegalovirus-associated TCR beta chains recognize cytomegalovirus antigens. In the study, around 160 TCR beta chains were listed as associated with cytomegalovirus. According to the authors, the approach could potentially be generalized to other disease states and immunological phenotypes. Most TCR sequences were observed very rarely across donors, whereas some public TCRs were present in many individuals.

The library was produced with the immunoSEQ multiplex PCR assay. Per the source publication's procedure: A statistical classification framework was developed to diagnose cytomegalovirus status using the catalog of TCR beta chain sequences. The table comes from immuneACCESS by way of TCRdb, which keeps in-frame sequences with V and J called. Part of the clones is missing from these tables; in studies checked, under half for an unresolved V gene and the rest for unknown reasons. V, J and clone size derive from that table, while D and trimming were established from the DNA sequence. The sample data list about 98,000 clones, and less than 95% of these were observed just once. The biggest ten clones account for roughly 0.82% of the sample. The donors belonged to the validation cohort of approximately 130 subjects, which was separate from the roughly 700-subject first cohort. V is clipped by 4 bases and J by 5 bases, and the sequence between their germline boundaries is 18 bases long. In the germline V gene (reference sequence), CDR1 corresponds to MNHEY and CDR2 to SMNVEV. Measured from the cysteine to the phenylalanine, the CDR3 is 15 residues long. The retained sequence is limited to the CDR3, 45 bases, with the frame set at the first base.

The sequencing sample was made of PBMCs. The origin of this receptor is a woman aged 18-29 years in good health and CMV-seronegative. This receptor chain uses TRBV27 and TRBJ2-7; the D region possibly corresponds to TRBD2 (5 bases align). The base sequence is TGTGCCAGCAGTTCGCCGACGAAGTTAGCGCACGAGCAGTACTTC. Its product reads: CASSSPTKLAHEQYF.